Below are 17 T cell receptor beta chains sequenced from a single sample in a study of neoadjuvant anti-PD-1 for oral cavity cancer. Noted time point: after neoadjuvant nivolumab, at surgical resection. The repertoire was sequenced with immunoSEQ multiplex PCR; TCRdb's copy has only in-frame clones and lacks some. The sample has approximately 8,400 clones; under 75% are singletons. The sample consisted of PBMCs, taken after nivolumab (anti-PD-1) treatment. The receptors were gathered from a person aged 40 to 85 with oral cavity squamous cell carcinoma.

The V and J genes are TRBV6-5 and TRBJ1-2; 7 bases are shared with TRBD1. CDR1 and CDR2 (germline): MNHEY, SVGAGI. The CDR3 sequence is 14 residues long. V lost 4 bases and J lost 6; bases outside the gene matches: 8. CDR3 bases: TGTGCCAGCAGTTTCAGAGGGGGCCATGATGGCTACACCTTC. This codes for CASSFRGGHDGYTF.

The gene calls are TRBV6-1 and TRBJ1-1; D is uncertain. The germline V and J ends were trimmed by 10 bases and 6 bases, with 21 bases remaining between them. Germline lookup yields CDR1 MNHNS and CDR2 SASEGT. The CDR3 spans 14 residues. The CDR3 nucleotides read TGTGCCAACACGCCGTTCCGGGGTCTCGCTGAAGCTTTCTTT. Its protein is CANTPFRGLAEAFF.

This sequence joins TRBV7-9 and TRBJ1-1, with D maybe TRBD1 (5 bases). Trimming left V 7 bases short and J 5 bases short, with 23 bases between. Germline CDR1 reads SEHNR; CDR2 reads FQNEAQ (reference sequence). The CDR3 runs to 16 residues. CDR3 in amino acids: CASTSRRGREETEAFF. The CDR3 DNA follows: TGTGCCAGCACGTCCCGACGGGGCAGGGAGGAAACTGAAGCTTTCTTT.

For the CDR3, the DNA is TGTGCCAGCAGCTTACGGAAGGGTTTGCGAGAGACCCAGTACTTC. This sequence encodes CASSLRKGLRETQYF. This sequence joins TRBV7-9 and TRBJ2-5, with D hard to call. The germline CDR1 and CDR2 sequences are SEHNR and FQNEAQ (reference sequence). CDR3 length: 15 residues. The V gene lost 2 bases and the J gene lost 4 bases, with 14 bases spanning the gap.

The sample holds one count of this clone. The chain links TRBV9 to TRBJ2-5, with 11 nucleotides matching TRBD2. Trimming cost V 2 bases and J 1 base; bases outside gene matches: 7. The CDR3 consists of 17 residues. CDR1 is SGDLS and CDR2 is YYNGEE in the germline V gene. The CDR3 spells CASSVNPSGGTQETQYF. CDR3 DNA sequence: TGTGCCAGCAGCGTCAATCCTAGCGGGGGGACCCAAGAGACCCAGTACTTC.

The chain recombines TRBV19 with TRBJ2-5, with 7 bases identical to TRBD1. This CDR3 contains 15 residues. V lost 3 bases, J lost 2 bases, and 6 bases stayed unmatched. The germline CDR1 and CDR2 sequences are LNHDA and SQIVND (reference sequence). This CDR3 is CASSMIGTAQETQYF. The CDR3 DNA follows: TGTGCCAGTAGTATGATCGGGACAGCACAAGAGACCCAGTACTTC.

The V call is TRBV5-1, the J call TRBJ2-3; D may be TRBD1 (6 bases). CDR3 size: 12 residues. CDR1 is SGHRS and CDR2 is YFSETQ in the germline V gene. V lost 5 bases and J 6 bases, leaving 10 bases between the germline ends. The CDR3 loop reads CASRRTGDTQYF. CDR3 nucleotides: TGCGCCAGCAGGCGCACAGGGGATACGCAGTATTTT.

This chain connects TRBV7-6 to TRBJ1-5; D unclear. The germline gives CDR1 SGHVS, CDR2 FNYEAQ. The germline V and J ends were trimmed by 1 base and 1 base, with 5 bases remaining between them. The CDR3 is made up of 14 amino acids. CDR3 DNA sequence: TGTGCCAGCAGCTTAGAAACCAGCAATCAGCCCCAGCATTTT. This codes for CASSLETSNQPQHF.

The gene calls are TRBV27 and TRBJ2-5; possibly TRBD1 for D (6 bases). With 6 bases removed from V and 1 base from J, the gap between germline ends came to 18 bases. Germline V CDR1 and CDR2: MNHEY, SMNVEV (reference sequence). This CDR3 comprises 16 residues. CDR3 DNA: TGTGCCAGCAGAGTTTATTATAAGGACAGCCAAGAGACCCAGTACTTC. Protein sequence: CASRVYYKDSQETQYF.

Regarding this clone: Its ends do not fully match the called genes, so a read error is possible. The rearrangement uses TRBV6-6 and TRBJ1-1, with D unclear. Germline CDR1 is MNHNY and CDR2 is SVGAGI (reference sequence). This CDR3 has 14 residues. The CDR3 bases are TGTGTCAGCAGTTACTCTGGCCTGAACACTGAAGCTTTCTTT. It translates to CVSSYSGLNTEAFF.

This clone was detected a few times. The V gene is TRBV4-1, the J gene TRBJ1-2; TRBD1 is a possible D gene (6 bases). The germline V gene encodes CDR1 MGHRA and CDR2 YSYEKL. V was shortened by 1 base and J by 8 bases, with 14 bases between the two germline ends. This CDR3 comprises 14 residues. The CDR3 region has the DNA TGCGCCAGCAGCCAAGGTGGAAGGGGGTTAGGCTACACCTTC. Its translation: CASSQGGRGLGYTF.

The chain recombines TRBV13 with TRBJ2-2, with D possibly being TRBD1 or TRBD2 (6 bases each). CDR1 is PRHDT, CDR2 FYEKMQ, per germline (reference sequence). The V gene lost 6 bases and the J gene lost 0 bases, with 11 bases spanning the gap. The CDR3 totals 15 residues. CDR3: CASSSEGANTGELFF. The CDR3 DNA reads TGTGCCAGCAGTTCGGAGGGGGCGAACACCGGGGAGCTGTTTTTT.

The V call is TRBV4-3, the J call TRBJ2-7, with D perhaps being TRBD1 or TRBD2 (5 bases each). This CDR3 is 15 amino acids long. The germline V gene encodes CDR1 LGHNA and CDR2 YSLEER. V was cut by 1 base and J by 2 bases, with 12 bases left in between. In nucleotides, the CDR3 is TGCGCCAGCAGCCAAGTAAGGGGACCGGCCTACGAGCAGTACTTC. Translating it yields CASSQVRGPAYEQYF.

The V and J genes are TRBV7-2 and TRBJ2-3; unclear D gene. The CDR3 has 16 amino acids. The V gene's germline CDR1 is SGHTA and CDR2 FQGNSA. V gave up 5 bases and J gave up 5 bases, with 20 bases separating them. CDR3 sequence (DNA): TGTGCCAGCAGCCCACAAGGTGGCAGATCCGTAGATACGCAGTATTTT. Protein: CASSPQGGRSVDTQYF. The full variable domain, in which reference TRBV7-2 and TRBJ2-3 provide the parts outside the CDR3, is GAGVSQSPSNKVTEKGKDVELRCDPISGHTALYWYRQSLGQGLEFLIYFQGNSAPDKSGLPSDRFSAERTGGSVSTLTIQRTQQEDSAVYLCASSPQGGRSVDTQYFGPGTRLTVL.

This clone showed up just a few times. The V call is TRBV27, the J call TRBJ2-7, with 8 bases lining up with TRBD1. The CDR3 loop spans 15 amino acids. Germline CDR1 reads MNHEY; CDR2 reads SMNVEV (reference sequence). V lost 4 bases and J lost 5; bases outside the gene matches: 10. The CDR3 DNA reads TGTGCCAGCAGTTCCCAGGGGGCCCCCTACGACGAGCAGTACTTC. Residues: CASSSQGAPYDEQYF.

This rearrangement joins TRBV30 to TRBJ2-7; D not certain. CDR3 length: 14 amino acids. Deletions cut 2 bases from V and 3 bases from J, with 14 bases between. Germline V gene sequence: CDR1 GTSNPN, CDR2 SVGIG (reference sequence). CDR3 coding DNA: TGTGCCTGGAGTCCCCCCCCATTATACTACGAGCAGTACTTC. This encodes CAWSPPPLYYEQYF.

The rearrangement links TRBV4-3 to TRBJ2-2; TRBD1 might be the D (5 bases). V lost 0 bases, J lost 4 bases, and 9 bases lay in between. CDR1 is LGHNA, CDR2 YSLEER, per germline. This CDR3 comprises 15 residues. The CDR3, as DNA: TGCGCCAGCAGCCAAGAGGTCAGGGCCACCGGGGAGCTGTTTTTT. Protein product: CASSQEVRATGELFF.